This T cell receptor beta chain appears in the sequencing data of a study of graft-versus-host responses after intestinal transplantation. Whole-study context: Transplant types were multivisceral, liver-intestinal, or isolated intestinal.

The CDR3 contains 14 residues. V gave up 5 bases and J gave up 1 base, with 11 bases separating them. Germline CDR1 and CDR2: SEHNR and FQNEAQ (reference sequence). The data were produced by immunoSEQ multiplex PCR, yet TCRdb's version contains in-frame clones alone and is incomplete. The sample lists about 21,000 clones, roughly 41% occurring once. The culture paired around 200,000 irradiated violet-dye-labeled stimulators with around 200,000 CFSE-labeled responders. The TCR sequence derives from a human patient who received an intestinal transplant. Sequencing used alloreactive CD8+ T cells from a mixed lymphocyte reaction culture, obtained before intestinal transplant. The subset denotes: CFSE-low proliferating T cells sorted from approximately 6-day pre-transplant mixed lymphocyte reaction (GvH or HvG direction). The chain is built from TRBV7-9 and TRBJ2-5, with D perhaps TRBD1 or TRBD2 (5 bases each). This CDR3 is CASSITRGQETQYF. CDR3 bases: TGTGCCAGCAGCATAACTAGGGGCCAAGAGACCCAGTACTTC.